The next 7 T cell receptor beta chains were all read from a single sample in a study of cytomegalovirus exposure and HLA in healthy donors. Primers included in the PCR were 60 Vbeta and 13 Jbeta primers. Measured with immunoSEQ multiplex PCR; TCRdb has only the in-frame clones, and not every one. The sample yields under 200,000 clones, around three quarters seen once. Sequencing was performed on PBMCs. The receptors here all came from a woman in her 50s in good health and CMV-seronegative.

This clone was observed a handful of times. CDR3 sequence: CASIKDRGAPLEAFF. The CDR3 DNA reads as TGTGCCAGTATTAAGGACAGGGGCGCCCCTCTTGAAGCTTTCTTT. The genes are TRBV19 and TRBJ1-1; TRBD1 agrees at 9 bases. The V gene's germline CDR1 is LNHDA and CDR2 SQIVND (reference sequence). V trimming: 7 bases; J trimming: 7 bases; junction bases outside the gene matches: 13. This CDR3 region has 15 residues.

As DNA, the CDR3 is TGTGCCAGCAGCTTAACGGGGGGCGGAGAGACCCAGTACTTC. Translation: CASSLTGGGETQYF. The genes are TRBV7-7 and TRBJ2-5; D possibly corresponds to TRBD2 (7 bases). The CDR3 is 14 amino acids. CDR1 and CDR2 from the germline V gene are SSHAT and FNYEAQ (reference sequence). V lost 2 bases and J lost 4, with 11 bases in between.

The chain links TRBV14 to TRBJ2-3; D unresolved. The CDR3 totals 15 residues. CDR1 is SGHDN, CDR2 FVKESK, per germline. Trimming cost V 0 bases and J 5 bases, with 12 bases left between them. CDR3 protein: CASSQEGRRQDTQYF. Written as DNA, the CDR3 is TGTGCCAGCAGCCAAGAGGGCCGCAGGCAAGATACGCAGTATTTT. The full variable domain, its missing parts supplied by reference TRBV14 and TRBJ2-3, is EAGVTQFPSHSVIEKGQTVTLRCDPISGHDNLYWYRRVMGKEIKFLLHFVKESKQDESGMPNNRFLAERTGGTYSTLKVQPAELEDSGVYFCASSQEGRRQDTQYFGPGTRLTVL.

The chain combines TRBV14 with TRBJ2-7, with a tentative D call TRBD2 (6 bases). The V gene's germline CDR1 is SGHDN and CDR2 FVKESK. The ends were cut back, 4 bases at V and 0 bases at J, with 13 bases in the middle. The CDR3 covers 15 residues. CDR3 in DNA: TGTGCCAGCAGCCGCCGGGGGTCGAGCTCCTACGAGCAGTACTTC. This encodes CASSRRGSSSYEQYF.

CDR3 in DNA: TGTGCCAGCATGAGGAGGAGCTCCTATAATTCACCCCTCCACTTT. As protein: CASMRRSSYNSPLHF. The chain uses TRBV28 and TRBJ1-6; D gene unclear. This CDR3 has 15 amino acids. CDR1 and CDR2 from the germline V gene are MDHEN and SYDVKM. V was clipped by 7 bases and J by 0 bases, with 10 bases between them.

The chain carries TRBV29-1 and TRBJ1-2, with 11 bases matching TRBD1. With 6 bases clipped from V and 8 bases from J, the junction kept 8 bases outside the gene matches. This CDR3 comprises 13 residues. Germline V gene sequence: CDR1 SQVTM, CDR2 ANQGSEA. This CDR3 is CSVDGQGAGGYTF. DNA of the CDR3: TGCAGCGTGGACGGACAGGGGGCGGGCGGCTACACCTTC.

The V gene is TRBV19, the J gene TRBJ1-5; TRBD1 is a possible D gene (6 bases). The germline CDR1 and CDR2 sequences are LNHDA and SQIVND (reference sequence). The CDR3 consists of 15 residues. V was trimmed by 5 bases and J by 3 bases, leaving 14 bases between them. Written as DNA, the CDR3 is TGTGCCAGTAGTGCTCAGGGGCGTTTCAATCAGCCCCAGCATTTT. Protein sequence: CASSAQGRFNQPQHF.